Listed below are T cell receptor beta chains from one sample, sequenced in a study of a mutant IDH1 vaccine in newly diagnosed glioma. Which antigens these TCRs recognize remains unknown. The method was immunoSEQ multiplex PCR; TCRdb's version includes in-frame clones alone and lacks a portion of them. The sample contains 40,000 to 45,000 clones, 84% of which appear only once. The sample was PBMCs, taken from a glioma patient whose treatment included an IDH1 peptide vaccine. The receptors were gathered from a woman aged 18-29 years with glioma. Some clones in this sample may be carry-over from other donors' samples. Each CDR3 is given without its conserved first and last residue.

v_call cdr3_length cdr3_aa
TRBV11-2 12 ASTPGTSTDTQY
TRBV2 13 ASSDLLAGYNEQF
TRBV12-5 9 ASGLALEQY
TRBV27 15 ASSLNPQGLSQETQY
TRBV12-5 9 ASGLTDTQY
TRBV13 12 ASSLEGGSYEQY
TRBV7-9 14 ASSLGNSPTQETQY
TRBV19 12 ASSIRQVNTEAF
TRBV7-9 11 ASSLSQGYGYT
TRBV27 12 ASSKGSGANVLT
TRBV30 11 AWSGQPNEKLF
TRBV7-2 10 ASSFGSGEQY
TRBV6-5 13 ASSSGRANTGELF
TRBV29-1 10 SVEGDGERYT
TRBV10-3 12 AISTGPNLYEQY
TRBV2 10 ASSRLVNEQF
TRBV5-1 15 ASSLGQGGHWPSEAF
TRBV6-5 13 ASRLKGGAGYEQY
TRBV28 15 ASSPTPLPGQEYEQY
TRBV27 10 ASSRTGETQY
TRBV7-3 11 ASSYDVGGRAF
TRBV5-6 11 ASSLDRDYGYT
TRBV6-6 10 ASGVGNSPLH
TRBV7-9 13 ASSLAFGGDTEAF
TRBV7-3 15 ASSLKGSFANTGELF
TRBV11-1 14 ASSHRGTFGNTEAF
TRBV11-2 12 ASRRGQGGDEQY
TRBV15 13 ATSRGSGEVETQY
TRBV7-9 11 ASSLNEIYGYT
TRBV2 12 ASSLDRGPDTQY
TRBV30 13 AWSVGTPVSYEQY
TRBV2 14 ASSERPLGGNAGYT
TRBV6-6 14 ASSRRTGGDDYGYT
TRBV5-1 14 ASSSARAATYNEQF
TRBV7-9 13 ASSLAGSQYNEQF
TRBV5-5 12 ASSLGDINQPQH
TRBV29-1 13 SVEGGTGAFGEQY
TRBV5-6 16 ASSAWRVRTAGANVLT
TRBV2 12 ASSDWGGQNIQY
TRBV19 14 ASSTRTRGAKNIQY
TRBV7-9 10 ASSLGDSPLH
TRBV5-4 15 ASSSGGSGRWAETQY
TRBV4-3 14 ASSQDVGWRNSPLH
TRBV7-6 12 ASSLNRRGHEQY
TRBV7-9 12 ASSREGAEYGYT
TRBV19 14 ASTLRRGLENTEAF
TRBV5-4 12 ASSFAGVGETQY
TRBV6-5 10 ASSYSGLEQY
TRBV18 11 ASSAGTNGELF
TRBV19 14 ASTTGMERANYGYT
TRBV11-3 12 ASSPRTGSYEQY
TRBV19 11 ASTSRGGYEQY
TRBV2 12 ASSDPGINEKLF